This record concerns one T cell receptor beta chain sequence. In TCRdb, the RT-PCR reads were re-called with MiXCR into one record per CDR3 protein. The sample lists approximately 200,000 distinct CDR3 sequences, around two fifths occurring once. The sample originates from a study of patients and donors after allogeneic stem cell transplantation. The ends were cut back, 2 bases at V and 2 bases at J, with 10 bases in the middle. The CDR3 runs to 15 residues. Material: blood, either unsorted or a sorted T cell fraction (not recorded which). The TCR originated in a human donor who was either an allogeneic HSCT recipient or a stem cell or donor lymphocyte infusion donor (not recorded which). It is not recorded whose cells these are; they may come from a transplant donor. This chain connects TRBV12-3 or TRBV12-4 to TRBJ1-5; TRBD1 might be the D (5 bases). The CDR3 is CASSLRGYGNQPQHF. The CDR3 region has the DNA TGTGCCAGCAGTTTAAGGGGATACGGCAATCAGCCCCAGCATTTT.